The rows below give T cell receptor beta chains drawn from one sample of a study of PD-L1 blockade in urothelial cancer. Repertoires were generated with immunoSEQ multiplex PCR, while TCRdb's copy carries only in-frame clones and drops some. The sample gives roughly 63,000 clones, approximately 80% of which show up once; roughly 3.5% is in the top ten. The sequences come from PBMCs, collected around atezolizumab (anti-PD-L1) treatment. These receptors were collected from a man between 65 and 85 years old with urothelial cancer. The conserved cysteine and the conserved F or W are not part of the CDR3 here. D genes are given only for firm matches.

j_call v_call d_call cdr3_aa
TRBJ2-3 TRBV6-1 TRBD2 ASSSLAGGRDTQY
TRBJ1-5 TRBV2 TRBD1 ASRSGQGVGPQH
TRBJ1-2 TRBV5-4 TRBD1 ASSTWTGNYGYT
TRBJ2-5 TRBV2 . ASSEAVLRTQY
TRBJ1-2 TRBV5-8 TRBD1 ASSRVRGSNYGYT
TRBJ1-5 TRBV5-5 TRBD1 ASSLGQGPLLGQPQH
TRBJ1-2 TRBV9 TRBD1 ASSVEQGYGYT
TRBJ2-7 TRBV28 . ASSPEGSYSYEQY
TRBJ1-2 TRBV14 . ASSLDRNYGYT
TRBJ2-7 TRBV4-1 TRBD2 ASSQGGLAGGPGNEQY
TRBJ1-3 TRBV6-6 TRBD1 ASSTGGRGNTIY
TRBJ2-5 TRBV21-1 . ASSKGQGETQY